Following are 26 T cell receptor beta chains from one sample sequenced in a study of T cells in Graves' hyperthyroidism and ophthalmopathy. RNA transcripts yielded amplified TCR beta CDR3 regions. HTBI primers were employed in a first-round RT-PCR of the TCR CDR3. TCRdb called the multiplex PCR reads again in MiXCR, with one record for every CDR3 protein. The sample has hundreds of thousands of distinct CDR3 sequences, roughly 14% seen once. The sequencing sample was made of blood. The source of these receptors is a woman younger than 30 with Graves' hyperthyroidism that later progressed to Graves' ophthalmopathy.

This clonotype occurred many times. The V and J genes are TRBV5-1 and TRBJ1-2; 7 bases fit TRBD1. The germline V gene encodes CDR1 SGHRS and CDR2 YFSETQ. The CDR3 loop spans 19 amino acids. V lost 3 bases to trimming and J lost 1 base; unmatched junction nucleotides: 18. The CDR3 region is CASSSPQGGGRFNNYGYTF. The DNA for the CDR3 is TGCGCCAGCAGCTCGCCCCAGGGGGGCGGACGGTTTAATAACTATGGCTACACCTTC.

Turning to this clonotype: A much larger clone differs from this one at a single base, so this may be a read error. The rearrangement uses TRBV3-1 and TRBJ1-3, with D unclear. The CDR3 totals 14 residues. The germline gives CDR1 LGHDT, CDR2 YNNKEL (reference sequence). The ends were cut back, 4 bases at V and 5 bases at J, with 12 bases in the middle. The CDR3 reads CASSLIGSRNTIYF. CDR3 in DNA: TGTGCCAGCAGCCTGATAGGATCTAGAAACACCATATATTTT.

Remarks on this clonotype: This may be a read error: a much more frequent sequence differs by one nucleotide. The chain combines TRBV20-1 with TRBJ2-1; D gene uncertain. CDR3 length: 14 residues. Germline V gene data show CDR1 as DFQATT and CDR2 as SNEGSKA (reference sequence). The CDR3 protein is CGAPREFSYNEQFF. The CDR3 nucleotides read TGCGGTGCTCCCCGTGAGTTTTCCTACAATGAGCAGTTCTTC.

There are many counts of this clonotype. The J gene is TRBJ2-7, the V gene TRBV6-1; tentative D call: TRBD2 (6 bases). V lost 5 bases and J 1 base, leaving 12 bases between the germline ends. Germline V CDR1 and CDR2: MNHNS, SASEGT. The CDR3 is 14 amino acids. The CDR3 nucleotides read TGTGCCAGCAGTAAACAACTAGCTTCCTACGAGCAGTACTTC. It translates to CASSKQLASYEQYF.

This clonotype appeared many times. The chain joins TRBV30 to TRBJ2-5; D remains ambiguous. Germline V gives CDR1 GTSNPN, CDR2 SVGIG (reference sequence). The CDR3 totals 11 residues. V shed 2 bases and J shed 2 bases, with 3 bases lying between them. CDR3 sequence reads: CAWSRQETQYF. The CDR3 DNA follows: TGTGCCTGGAGTAGGCAAGAGACCCAGTACTTC.

Many counts were recorded for this clonotype. The gene calls are TRBV4-1 and TRBJ2-1; D is ambiguous. This CDR3 has 15 amino acids. CDR1 and CDR2 from the germline V gene are MGHRA and YSYEKL. Trimming pared 1 base from V and 0 bases from J, leaving 7 bases between. The CDR3 loop is CASSQGQLSYNEQFF. DNA of the CDR3: TGCGCCAGCAGCCAAGGTCAGCTCTCCTACAATGAGCAGTTCTTC.

As to this clonotype: The germline gene is not matched at one end of the junction; a read error may be the cause. The genes are TRBV5-1 and TRBJ1-1, with a tentative D call TRBD1 (5 bases). This CDR3 comprises 13 residues. Germline-derived CDR1 and CDR2 are SGHRS and YFSETQ. In nucleotides, the CDR3 is TGCGTCAGCAGCCTCGGACAGAACACTGAAGCTTTCTTT. Amino acids: CVSSLGQNTEAFF.

This clonotype was picked up a small number of times. The chain employs TRBV20-1 and TRBJ1-5, with D hard to call. The CDR3 contains 13 residues. Trimming removed 2 bases at V and 3 bases at J, with 8 bases between. Germline lookup yields CDR1 DFQATT and CDR2 SNEGSKA (reference sequence). The CDR3, as DNA: TGCAGTGCTAGACTAGGATTCAATCAGCCCCAGCATTTT. Protein sequence: CSARLGFNQPQHF.

This chain connects TRBV20-1 to TRBJ2-3; D is undetermined. In germline, CDR1 is DFQATT, CDR2 SNEGSKA (reference sequence). The CDR3 has 14 amino acids. Trimming pared 1 base from V and 0 bases from J, leaving 8 bases between. The CDR3: CSARVTLSTDTQYF. CDR3 coding DNA: TGCAGTGCTAGAGTCACACTTAGCACAGATACGCAGTATTTT.

This chain links TRBV29-1 with TRBJ2-7, with 7 bases aligning to TRBD1. Germline-derived CDR1 and CDR2 are SQVTM and ANQGSEA. CDR3 length: 12 residues. V lost 5 bases to trimming and J lost 4 bases; unmatched junction nucleotides: 5. The CDR3: CSVRDSLYEQYF. DNA of the CDR3: TGCAGCGTTCGGGACAGCCTTTACGAGCAGTACTTC.

This clonotype was found many times. This chain links TRBV29-1 with TRBJ2-1, with 8 bases aligning to TRBD2. CDR1 is SQVTM, CDR2 ANQGSEA, per germline. The CDR3 is 14 amino acids. V shed 5 bases, J shed 5 bases, and the junction held 8 bases outside the gene matches. The CDR3 protein is CSVQRLAYNNEQFF. CDR3 nucleotide sequence: TGCAGCGTTCAACGACTAGCGTATAACAATGAGCAGTTCTTC.

In its sample, this clonotype was seen a few times. The chain recombines TRBV29-1 with TRBJ2-2; either TRBD1 or TRBD2 may supply D (6 bases each). V lost 6 bases and J lost 8, with 7 bases in between. The CDR3 runs 10 residues. Germline CDR1 and CDR2: SQVTM and ANQGSEA. DNA for the CDR3: TGCAGCGTAGGGGGGGGGGAGCTGTTTTTT. This translates into CSVGGGELFF.

The V gene is TRBV5-6, the J gene TRBJ2-5; D might be TRBD1 (6 bases). The V end was cut by 2 bases, the J end by 2 bases, with 16 bases between. The CDR3 runs 16 residues. CDR1 and CDR2 (germline): SGHDT, YYEEEE. Here the CDR3 DNA reads TGTGCCAGCAGCTTACCCGGATTAGGACAGCAAGAGACCCAGTACTTC. It translates to CASSLPGLGQQETQYF.

The V call is TRBV18, the J call TRBJ2-3, with 15 bases identical to TRBD2. The germline V gene has CDR1 KGHSH and CDR2 LQKENI. After removal of 3 bases from V and 5 bases from J, the junction contained 6 bases not matched to a gene. The CDR3 is made up of 17 amino acids. The CDR3 nucleotides are TGTGCCAGCTCACCGATGCCGGGACTAGCGGGAGGAGATACGCAGTATTTT. Encoded protein: CASSPMPGLAGGDTQYF.

The V gene is TRBV19, the J gene TRBJ1-6, with 7 bases matching TRBD1. V lost 5 bases, J lost 9 bases, and 4 bases stayed unmatched. This CDR3 is built from 13 residues. CDR1 is LNHDA, CDR2 SQIVND, per germline (reference sequence). The CDR3 here is CASSGRDSSPLHF. The CDR3 coding sequence is TGTGCCAGTAGTGGACGGGACAGTTCACCCCTCCACTTT.

This clonotype has just a few counts. The rearrangement joins TRBV11-2 to TRBJ2-4; 9 bases agree with TRBD1. The CDR3 is 23 residues long. CDR1 and CDR2 from the germline V gene are SGHAT and FQNNGV. V lost 2 bases to trimming and J lost 0 bases; unmatched junction nucleotides: 23. For the CDR3, the DNA is TGTGCCAGCAGCTTATGGGTTCACAGGGGGCGCACGGGTGGTAGTCGAGCCAAAAACATTCAGTACTTC. Its translation: CASSLWVHRGRTGGSRAKNIQYF.

This clonotype was counted ten times or more. The rearrangement uses TRBV27 and TRBJ1-1; D not resolved. V shed 8 bases and J shed 5 bases, with 15 bases lying between them. From germline, CDR1 is MNHEY and CDR2 SMNVEV (reference sequence). The CDR3 is 13 amino acids. The CDR3 sequence is CASSVGYSTEAFF. For the CDR3, the DNA is TGTGCCAGCTCGGTCGGTTATAGTACTGAAGCTTTCTTT.

In its sample, this clonotype was seen a few times. This chain links TRBV20-1 with TRBJ2-3; TRBD2 agrees at 7 bases. The J segment lost 4 bases and the V segment lost 0 bases, leaving 16 bases of the junction unmatched. Germline assignment: CDR1 DFQATT and CDR2 SNEGSKA (reference sequence). The CDR3 sequence is 18 residues long. CDR3: CSARDYQEAGAGSDTQYF. The CDR3 DNA sequence: TGCAGTGCTAGAGACTACCAGGAGGCCGGAGCGGGATCAGATACGCAGTATTTT.

This clonotype was counted between two and nine times. The chain combines TRBV5-6 with TRBJ2-2; tentative D call: TRBD1 (6 bases). Trimming cost V 2 bases and J 0 bases, with 11 bases left between them. Germline V lookup: CDR1 SGHDT, CDR2 YYEEEE. The CDR3 covers 16 residues. The CDR3 nucleotides are TGTGCCAGCAGCTTCCTGTCAGGGGCGAACACCGGGGAGCTGTTTTTT. It codes for CASSFLSGANTGELFF.

This clonotype has a count of ten or more. This chain joins TRBV6-5 and TRBJ2-1; D is uncertain. Germline-derived CDR1 and CDR2 are MNHEY and SVGAGI. The CDR3 length is 14 residues. Trimming took 2 bases from V and 3 from J, leaving 8 bases between them. The CDR3 DNA sequence: TGTGCCAGCAGTTACAGGGAATTCTACAATGAGCAGTTCTTC. Translation: CASSYREFYNEQFF.

The chain carries TRBV7-6 and TRBJ1-1, with 8 bases lining up with TRBD1. V was clipped by 2 bases and J by 3 bases; unmatched bases: 14. Germline V gene sequence: CDR1 SGHVS, CDR2 FNYEAQ. This CDR3 is 18 amino acids long. DNA of the CDR3: TGTGCCAGCAGCTTATTCTTCCGGGGGGGCAGGGGGCACACTGAAGCTTTCTTT. It is translated as CASSLFFRGGRGHTEAFF.

The rearrangement joins TRBV4-3 to TRBJ2-7; 10 bases line up with TRBD2. With V trimmed by 3 bases and J by 2 bases, 7 bases remained unmatched. Germline CDR1 and CDR2: LGHNA and YSLEER. CDR3 length equals 16 residues. CDR3 residues: CASSQGGTSGTYEQYF. For the CDR3, the DNA is TGCGCCAGCAGCCAGGGGGGAACTAGCGGGACCTACGAGCAGTACTTC.

This clonotype has ten or more counts. The chain joins TRBV7-9 to TRBJ1-1; D is ambiguous. Germline assignment: CDR1 SEHNR and CDR2 FQNEAQ (reference sequence). The CDR3 consists of 13 residues. Trimming pared 1 base from V and 1 base from J, leaving 4 bases between. CDR3 amino acids: CASSLVRNTEAFF. In nucleotides, the CDR3 is TGTGCCAGCAGCTTAGTTCGGAACACTGAAGCTTTCTTT.

V is TRBV7-9 and J is TRBJ1-1; tentative D call: TRBD1 (6 bases). Per germline, CDR1 SEHNR and CDR2 FQNEAQ (reference sequence). V lost 1 base and J lost 2, with 20 bases in between. This CDR3 spans 18 amino acids. CDR3 DNA: TGTGCCAGCAGCTTAGGGATCGAGGCGTGGGGACAAAACACTGAAGCTTTCTTT. This gives the protein CASSLGIEAWGQNTEAFF.

This clonotype was observed at least ten times. The J gene is TRBJ2-1, the V gene TRBV15, with TRBD1 as a possible D gene (7 bases). CDR1 is LNHNV, CDR2 YYDKDF, per germline (reference sequence). CDR3 size: 15 residues. Trimming took off 3 bases at V and 5 bases at J, with 14 bases between the two ends. Written as DNA, the CDR3 is TGTGCCACCAGCAGGCGGGACAGCCAAAACAATGAGCAGTTCTTC. Translating gives CATSRRDSQNNEQFF.

This clonotype appeared many times. The genes are TRBV7-9 and TRBJ2-3, with TRBD2 identical over 8 bases. V trimming: 0 bases; J trimming: 4 bases; junction bases outside the gene matches: 9. The CDR3 runs 17 residues. CDR1 and CDR2 from the germline V gene are SEHNR and FQNEAQ (reference sequence). The CDR3 coding sequence is TGTGCCAGCAGCTTAGCGAACCGGGGGGGAGACCCAGATACGCAGTATTTT. This codes for CASSLANRGGDPDTQYF.